These 11 T cell receptor beta chains came from one sample sequenced in a study of a mutant IDH1 vaccine in newly diagnosed glioma. Antigen specificity for these receptors is unknown. Measured with immunoSEQ multiplex PCR; TCRdb has only the in-frame clones, and not every one. The repertoire holds roughly 56,000 clones, with about 71% as singletons. As to time point: week 47, end of study. Each vaccine dose was 300 ug of mutant IDH1 20-mer peptide, with topical imiquimod. Sequenced here: PBMCs, sampled from a glioma patient whose treatment included an IDH1 peptide vaccine. These receptors were collected from a man aged 45-65 years with glioma.

This chain uses TRBV4-1 with TRBJ2-7; weak D call: TRBD2 (5 bases). This CDR3 comprises 14 residues. Germline-derived CDR1 and CDR2 are MGHRA and YSYEKL. Between the trimmed V and J ends, which lost 0 bases and 3 bases, there was a span of 9 bases. CDR3 coding DNA: TGCGCCAGCAGCCAAGATTGGACTCTCTACGAGCAGTACTTC. This codes for CASSQDWTLYEQYF.

The chain carries TRBV6-6 and TRBJ2-1; D uncertain. Looked up from germline, CDR1 is MNHNY and CDR2 is SVGAGI (reference sequence). V was cut by 6 bases and J by 1 base, with 13 bases left in between. The CDR3 spans 15 residues. CDR3 sequence reads: CASSPPTGSYNEQFF. Written as DNA, the CDR3 is TGTGCCAGCAGCCCTCCGACCGGGTCCTACAATGAGCAGTTCTTC.

This clone was picked up one time. The chain employs TRBV5-4 and TRBJ2-5, with 8 bases fitting TRBD1. CDR1 and CDR2 (germline): SGHNT, YYREEE (reference sequence). The CDR3 contains 16 residues. The ends lost 7 bases at V and 2 bases at J; junction bases unmatched: 13. CDR3 bases: TGTGCCAGCGCCGACCCAGGACAGGGCTTACAAGAGACCCAGTACTTC. This encodes CASADPGQGLQETQYF.

The chain carries TRBV6-1 and TRBJ1-2; D unresolved. The CDR3 length is 13 residues. V was cut by 1 base and J by 2 bases, with 5 bases left in between. Germline CDR1 reads MNHNS; CDR2 reads SASEGT. CDR3 DNA sequence: TGTGCCAGCAGTGAAGAACAGAACTATGGCTACACCTTC. Amino acid sequence: CASSEEQNYGYTF.

CDR3: CASSRDSIIQDEQYF. CDR3 nucleotide sequence: TGTGCCAGCAGCCGAGACAGTATAATCCAGGACGAGCAGTACTTC. The V call is TRBV28, the J call TRBJ2-7; D is possibly TRBD1 (5 bases). Trimming pared 6 bases from V and 5 bases from J, leaving 20 bases between. The CDR3 extends over 15 amino acids. Germline V gives CDR1 MDHEN, CDR2 SYDVKM.

The chain joins TRBV10-3 to TRBJ1-1; TRBD1 matches 10 bases. The CDR3 length is 14 residues. Germline trimming cut 3 bases from V and 6 bases from J; bases unmatched to any gene: 4. Germline V gene data show CDR1 as ENHRY and CDR2 as SYGVKD. The CDR3 reads CAISDDRGQAEAFF. Here the CDR3 DNA reads TGTGCCATCAGTGACGACAGGGGGCAGGCTGAAGCTTTCTTT.

The chain has TRBV6-5 and TRBJ2-1; 13 nucleotides align to TRBD2. The CDR3 spans 15 residues. The ends lost 2 bases at V and 5 bases at J; junction bases unmatched: 0. Germline V gene lookup returns CDR1 MNHEY and CDR2 SVGAGI. The CDR3 nucleotides read TGTGCCAGCAGTTACGGACTAGCGGGGGACAATGAGCAGTTCTTC. Its translation is CASSYGLAGDNEQFF.

V and J are TRBV30 and TRBJ1-2; no reliable D call. The germline V gene encodes CDR1 GTSNPN and CDR2 SVGIG (reference sequence). V was trimmed by 2 bases and J by 0 bases, leaving 10 bases between them. This CDR3 has 14 residues. CDR3 region: CAWSFSEPNYGYTF. In DNA, the CDR3 is TGTGCCTGGAGTTTCTCAGAGCCTAACTATGGCTACACCTTC.

As for this clone: Just one base apart from a much larger clone, this may be a read error. The J gene is TRBJ1-2, the V gene TRBV7-2, with TRBD1 as a possible D gene (6 bases). This CDR3 comprises 14 residues. Trimming pared 1 base from V and 2 bases from J, leaving 8 bases between. From germline, CDR1 is SGHTA and CDR2 FQGNSA. The CDR3 spells CASSLGGQNYGYTF. Written as DNA, the CDR3 is TGTGCCAGCAGCTTAGGAGGACAGAACTATGGCTACACCTTC. Supplemented by reference TRBV7-2 and TRBJ1-2, the full variable domain reads GAGVSQSPSNKVTEKGKDVELRCDPISGHTALYWYRQSLGQGLEFLIYFQGNSAPDKSGLPSDRFSAERTGGSVSTLTIQRTQQEDSAVYLCASSLGGQNYGYTFGSGTRLTVV.

The V and J genes are TRBV27 and TRBJ2-1, with unresolved D. The V end lost 3 bases, the J end lost 10 bases, and 7 bases lay between the germline ends. The CDR3 spans 11 residues. Germline V gene sequence: CDR1 MNHEY, CDR2 SMNVEV (reference sequence). This CDR3 is CASSLGREQFF. DNA of the CDR3: TGTGCCAGCAGTTTGGGAAGGGAGCAGTTCTTC.

With respect to this clone: It may be a read error: a sequence one base away is much more abundant. The CDR3 region is CASSEGYEQYF. The CDR3 DNA is TGTGCCAGCAGTGAAGGGTACGAGCAGTACTTC. This chain links TRBV6-1 with TRBJ2-7; no clear D gene. The CDR3 sequence is 11 residues long. Germline V CDR1 and CDR2: MNHNS, SASEGT. V lost 1 base and J 4 bases, leaving 2 bases between the germline ends.